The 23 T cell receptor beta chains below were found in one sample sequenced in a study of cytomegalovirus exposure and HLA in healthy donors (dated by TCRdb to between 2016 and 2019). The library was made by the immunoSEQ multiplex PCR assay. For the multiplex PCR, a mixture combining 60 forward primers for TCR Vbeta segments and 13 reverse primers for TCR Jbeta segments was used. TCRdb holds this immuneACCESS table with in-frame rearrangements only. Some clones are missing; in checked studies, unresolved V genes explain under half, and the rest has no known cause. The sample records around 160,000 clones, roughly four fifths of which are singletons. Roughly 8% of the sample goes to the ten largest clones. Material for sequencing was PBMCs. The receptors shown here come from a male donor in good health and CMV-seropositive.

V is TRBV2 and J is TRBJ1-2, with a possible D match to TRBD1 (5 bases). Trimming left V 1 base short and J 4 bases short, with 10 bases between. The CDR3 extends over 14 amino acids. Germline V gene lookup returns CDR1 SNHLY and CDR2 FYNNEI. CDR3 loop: CASSEEGRVYGYTF. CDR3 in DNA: TGTGCCAGCAGTGAAGAGGGGCGAGTCTATGGCTACACCTTC.

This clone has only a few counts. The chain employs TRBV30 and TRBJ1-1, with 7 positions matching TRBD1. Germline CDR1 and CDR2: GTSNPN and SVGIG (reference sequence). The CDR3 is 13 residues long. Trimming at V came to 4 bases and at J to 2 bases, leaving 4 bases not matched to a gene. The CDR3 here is CAWNRGFNTEAFF. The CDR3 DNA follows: TGTGCCTGGAACAGGGGATTTAACACTGAAGCTTTCTTT.

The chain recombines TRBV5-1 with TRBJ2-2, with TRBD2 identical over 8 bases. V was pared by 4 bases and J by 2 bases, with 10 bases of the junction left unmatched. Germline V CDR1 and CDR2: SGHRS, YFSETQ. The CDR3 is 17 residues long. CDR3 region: CASSLYSGGLNTGELFF. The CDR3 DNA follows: TGCGCCAGCAGCCTTTACAGCGGGGGACTTAACACCGGGGAGCTGTTTTTT.

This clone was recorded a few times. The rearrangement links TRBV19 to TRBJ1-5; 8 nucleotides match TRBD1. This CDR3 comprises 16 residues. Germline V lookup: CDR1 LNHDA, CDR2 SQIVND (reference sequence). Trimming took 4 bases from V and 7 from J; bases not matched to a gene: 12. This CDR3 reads CASSKRQGSVEQPQHF. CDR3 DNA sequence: TGTGCCAGTAGTAAGAGACAGGGGTCTGTGGAACAGCCCCAGCATTTT.

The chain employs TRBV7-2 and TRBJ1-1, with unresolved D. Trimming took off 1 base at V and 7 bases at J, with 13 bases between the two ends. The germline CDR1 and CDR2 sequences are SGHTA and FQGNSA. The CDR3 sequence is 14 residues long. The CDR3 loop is CASSLVGGLFEAFF. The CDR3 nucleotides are TGTGCCAGCAGCTTAGTAGGAGGGTTGTTTGAAGCTTTCTTT.

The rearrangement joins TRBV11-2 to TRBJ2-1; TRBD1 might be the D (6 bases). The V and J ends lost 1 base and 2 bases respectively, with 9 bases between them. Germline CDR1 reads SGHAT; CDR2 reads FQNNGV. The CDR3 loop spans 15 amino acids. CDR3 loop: CASSLGQGPYNEQFF. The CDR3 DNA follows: TGTGCCAGCAGCTTAGGTCAGGGGCCCTACAATGAGCAGTTCTTC.

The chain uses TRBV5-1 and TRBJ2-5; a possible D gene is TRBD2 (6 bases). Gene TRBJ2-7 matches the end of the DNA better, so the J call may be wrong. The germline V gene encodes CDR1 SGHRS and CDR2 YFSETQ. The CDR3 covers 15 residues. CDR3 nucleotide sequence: TGCGCCAGCAGCGGCGGGACTCTTGATACCTACGAGCAGTACTTC. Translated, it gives CASSGGTLDTYEQYF.

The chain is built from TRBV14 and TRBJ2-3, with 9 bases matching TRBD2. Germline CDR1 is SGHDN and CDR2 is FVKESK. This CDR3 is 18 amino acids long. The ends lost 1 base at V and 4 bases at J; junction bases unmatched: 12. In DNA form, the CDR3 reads TGTGCCAGCAGCCAAGGTCTTAAGCGGGGGGTACTCGCAGATACGCAGTATTTT. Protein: CASSQGLKRGVLADTQYF.

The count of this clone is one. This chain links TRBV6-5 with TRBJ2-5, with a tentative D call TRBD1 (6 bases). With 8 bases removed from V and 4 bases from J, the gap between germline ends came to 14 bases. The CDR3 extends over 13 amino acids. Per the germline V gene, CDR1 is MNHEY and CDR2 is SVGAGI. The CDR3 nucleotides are TGTGCCAGCCGGTCAGGGGTCCGAGAGACCCAGTACTTC. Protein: CASRSGVRETQYF.

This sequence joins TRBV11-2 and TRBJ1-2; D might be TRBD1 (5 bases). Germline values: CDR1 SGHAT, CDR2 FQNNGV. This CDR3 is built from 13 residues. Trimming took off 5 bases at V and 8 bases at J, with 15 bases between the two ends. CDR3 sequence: CASSPGRVWGYTF. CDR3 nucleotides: TGTGCCAGCAGCCCAGGCAGGGTTTGGGGCTACACCTTC.

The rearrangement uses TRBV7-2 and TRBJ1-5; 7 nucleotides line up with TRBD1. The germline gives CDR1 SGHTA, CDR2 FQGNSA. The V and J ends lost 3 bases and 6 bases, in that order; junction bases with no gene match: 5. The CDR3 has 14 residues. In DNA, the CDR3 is TGTGCCAGCAGCTTTACAGGGGACAGTCAGCCCCAGCATTTT. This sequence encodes CASSFTGDSQPQHF. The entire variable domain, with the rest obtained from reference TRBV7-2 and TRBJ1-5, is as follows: GAGVSQSPSNKVTEKGKDVELRCDPISGHTALYWYRQSLGQGLEFLIYFQGNSAPDKSGLPSDRFSAERTGGSVSTLTIQRTQQEDSAVYLCASSFTGDSQPQHFGDGTRLSIL.

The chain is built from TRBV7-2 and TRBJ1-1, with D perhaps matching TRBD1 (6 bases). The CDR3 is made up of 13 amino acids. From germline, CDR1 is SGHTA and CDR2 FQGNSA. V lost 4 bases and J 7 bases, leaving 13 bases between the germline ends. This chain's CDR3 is CASSSDSRDEAFF. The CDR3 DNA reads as TGTGCCAGCAGCTCGGACAGCCGAGATGAAGCTTTCTTT.

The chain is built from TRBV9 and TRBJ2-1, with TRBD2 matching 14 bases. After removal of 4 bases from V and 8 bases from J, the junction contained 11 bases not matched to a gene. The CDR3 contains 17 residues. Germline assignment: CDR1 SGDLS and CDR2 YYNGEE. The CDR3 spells CASSLRTSGRLGDEQFF. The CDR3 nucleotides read TGTGCCAGCAGCCTCCGGACTAGCGGGAGGCTGGGTGATGAGCAGTTCTTC.

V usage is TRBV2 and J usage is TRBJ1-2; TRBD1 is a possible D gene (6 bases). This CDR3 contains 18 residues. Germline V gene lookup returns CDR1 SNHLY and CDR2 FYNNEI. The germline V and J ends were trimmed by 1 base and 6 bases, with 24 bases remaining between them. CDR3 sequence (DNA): TGTGCCAGCAGTGAAGTTCTACTACGGGACATCATCTGGGATGGCTACACCTTC. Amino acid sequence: CASSEVLLRDIIWDGYTF.

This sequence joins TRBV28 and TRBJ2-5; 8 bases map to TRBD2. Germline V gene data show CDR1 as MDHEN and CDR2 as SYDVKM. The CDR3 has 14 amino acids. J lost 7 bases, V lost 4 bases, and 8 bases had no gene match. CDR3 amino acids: CASSSAGAVGTQYF. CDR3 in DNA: TGTGCCAGCAGTTCAGCGGGAGCTGTTGGGACCCAGTACTTC.

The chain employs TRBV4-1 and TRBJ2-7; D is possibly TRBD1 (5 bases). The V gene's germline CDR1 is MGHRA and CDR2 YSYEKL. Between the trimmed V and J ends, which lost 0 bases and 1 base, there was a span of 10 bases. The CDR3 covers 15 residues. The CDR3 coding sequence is TGCGCCAGCAGCCAAGAGAGCAGGGTTTCCTACGAGCAGTACTTC. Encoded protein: CASSQESRVSYEQYF.

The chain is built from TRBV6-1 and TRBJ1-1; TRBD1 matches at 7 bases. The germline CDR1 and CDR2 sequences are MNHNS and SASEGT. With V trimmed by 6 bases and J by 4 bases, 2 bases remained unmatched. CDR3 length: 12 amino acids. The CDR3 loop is CASSRGATEAFF. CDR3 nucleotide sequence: TGTGCCAGCAGCAGGGGGGCCACTGAAGCTTTCTTT.

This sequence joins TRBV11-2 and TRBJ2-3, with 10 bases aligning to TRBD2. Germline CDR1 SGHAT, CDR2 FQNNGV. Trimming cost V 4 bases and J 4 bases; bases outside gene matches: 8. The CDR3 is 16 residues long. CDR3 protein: CASSSRIAGGPDTQYF. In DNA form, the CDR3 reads TGTGCCAGCAGCTCAAGGATAGCGGGAGGTCCAGATACGCAGTATTTT.

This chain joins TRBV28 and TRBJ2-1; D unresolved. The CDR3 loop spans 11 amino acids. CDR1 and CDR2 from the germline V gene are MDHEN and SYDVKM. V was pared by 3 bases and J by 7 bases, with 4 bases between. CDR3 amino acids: CASSFRNEQFF. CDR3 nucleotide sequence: TGTGCCAGCAGTTTCCGTAATGAGCAGTTCTTC.

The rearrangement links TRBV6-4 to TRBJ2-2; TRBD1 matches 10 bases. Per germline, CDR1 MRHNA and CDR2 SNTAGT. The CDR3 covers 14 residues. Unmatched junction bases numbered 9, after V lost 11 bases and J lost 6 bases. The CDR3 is CAPRGTGEAGELFF. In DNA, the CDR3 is TGTGCCCCTCGCGGGACAGGGGAGGCCGGGGAGCTGTTTTTT.

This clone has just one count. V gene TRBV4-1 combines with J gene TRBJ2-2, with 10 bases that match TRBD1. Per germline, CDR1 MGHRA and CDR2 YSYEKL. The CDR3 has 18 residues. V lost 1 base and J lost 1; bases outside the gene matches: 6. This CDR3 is CASSQGTGGELNTGELFF. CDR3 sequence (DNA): TGCGCCAGCAGCCAAGGGACAGGGGGAGAGCTGAACACCGGGGAGCTGTTTTTT.

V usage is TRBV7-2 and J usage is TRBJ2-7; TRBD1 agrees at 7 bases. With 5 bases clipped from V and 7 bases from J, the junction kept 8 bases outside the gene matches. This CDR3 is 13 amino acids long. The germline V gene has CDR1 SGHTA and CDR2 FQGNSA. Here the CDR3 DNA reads TGTGCCAGCAGCACCGGACAGGTTAGGGAGCAGTACTTC. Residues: CASSTGQVREQYF.

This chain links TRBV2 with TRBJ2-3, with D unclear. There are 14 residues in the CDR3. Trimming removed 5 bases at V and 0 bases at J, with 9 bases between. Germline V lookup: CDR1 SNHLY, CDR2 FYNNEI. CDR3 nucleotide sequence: TGTGCCAGCAGTCTCCGGTCTAGCACAGATACGCAGTATTTT. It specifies CASSLRSSTDTQYF. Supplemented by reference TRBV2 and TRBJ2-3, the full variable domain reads EPEVTQTPSHQVTQMGQEVILRCVPISNHLYFYWYRQILGQKVEFLVSFYNNEISEKSEIFDDQFSVERPDGSNFTLKIRSTKLEDSAMYFCASSLRSSTDTQYFGPGTRLTVL.